The 25 T cell receptor beta chains in this list originate from one sample, sequenced in a study of CD8 T cells in Susac syndrome. RNA, at 0.5 to 1 ug, was reverse transcribed with random hexamers. TCRdb reanalysed the immunoSEQ multiplex PCR reads using MiXCR and keeps one entry per CDR3 protein. Here the sample spans around 300,000 distinct CDR3 sequences, 65% to 90% being singletons. The specimen was CD8+ T cells from PBMCs. The receptor set was obtained from a human donor with multiple sclerosis.

This clonotype has just a few counts. This sequence joins TRBV19 and TRBJ2-2; 7 bases match TRBD1. V shed 6 bases and J 3 bases; nucleotides not matched to a gene: 4. The V gene's germline CDR1 is LNHDA and CDR2 SQIVND (reference sequence). This CDR3 is built from 14 residues. CDR3 coding DNA: TGTGCCAGTAGAGAGACAGGGTACACCGGGGAGCTGTTTTTT. This translates into CASRETGYTGELFF.

This clonotype is a singleton in its sample. The genes are TRBV9 and TRBJ2-7; D is unclear. V lost 4 bases and J lost 0, with 11 bases in between. The germline gives CDR1 SGDLS, CDR2 YYNGEE. The CDR3 spans 14 residues. The CDR3 coding sequence is TGTGCCAGCAGCTCGGACCTGGGCTCCTACGAGCAGTACTTC. As protein: CASSSDLGSYEQYF.

This clonotype was recorded only once. This chain links TRBV4-2 with TRBJ1-1; 7 bases agree with TRBD1. Germline CDR1 is LGHNA and CDR2 is YNFKEQ. V was clipped by 2 bases and J by 5 bases; unmatched bases: 5. The CDR3 sequence is 14 residues long. DNA of the CDR3: TGTGCCAGCAGCCAAAGGACAGGATGGACTGAAGCTTTCTTT. It translates to CASSQRTGWTEAFF.

Here the CDR3 DNA reads TGTGCCATCAGTGAGTCGAGGTACCGGGTTAGTAAGGAGACCCAGTACTTC. Protein product: CAISESRYRVSKETQYF. The chain employs TRBV10-3 and TRBJ2-5; D is undetermined. The germline V gene encodes CDR1 ENHRY and CDR2 SYGVKD. The CDR3 totals 17 residues. V lost 0 bases, J lost 5 bases, and 19 bases lay in between.

This clonotype was observed once. The CDR3 DNA reads TGTGCCAGCAGCCCCCGACTAGCGGCACTTATAAACAATGAGCAGTTCTTC. Translation: CASSPRLAALINNEQFF. The gene calls are TRBV3-1 and TRBJ2-1; 9 bases agree with TRBD2. CDR1 is LGHDT and CDR2 is YNNKEL in the germline V gene (reference sequence). V shed 4 bases, J shed 5 bases, and the junction held 12 bases outside the gene matches. This CDR3 spans 17 amino acids.

This clonotype came up a few times. The chain carries TRBV20-1 and TRBJ2-7, with 10 bases aligning to TRBD2. This CDR3 contains 15 residues. Germline trimming cut 6 bases from V and 3 bases from J; bases unmatched to any gene: 11. Per the germline V gene, CDR1 is DFQATT and CDR2 is SNEGSKA (reference sequence). The CDR3 nucleotides read TGCAGTGCAAGACGGACTAGCGGAGGGGGCTACGAGCAGTACTTC. Its translation is CSARRTSGGGYEQYF.

The chain has TRBV7-9 and TRBJ1-5; D remains ambiguous. This CDR3 spans 14 amino acids. Looked up from germline, CDR1 is SEHNR and CDR2 is FQNEAQ (reference sequence). Trimming removed 7 bases at V and 0 bases at J, with 10 bases between. CDR3 bases: TGTGCCAGCAAGGCAGCCGATAGCAATCAGCCCCAGCATTTT. It specifies CASKAADSNQPQHF.

This clonotype was seen a handful of times. The V gene is TRBV3-1, the J gene TRBJ2-1, with 12 positions matching TRBD2. CDR3 length: 16 residues. After removal of 4 bases from V and 8 bases from J, the junction contained 9 bases not matched to a gene. From germline, CDR1 is LGHDT and CDR2 YNNKEL (reference sequence). CDR3 in amino acids: CASSLLTSGSTDEQFF. CDR3 bases: TGTGCCAGCAGCCTCCTGACTAGCGGGAGCACGGATGAGCAGTTCTTC.

The chain employs TRBV29-1 and TRBJ2-7; D perhaps matches TRBD2 (6 bases). CDR3 size: 14 residues. The germline V and J ends were trimmed by 6 bases and 2 bases, with 17 bases remaining between them. CDR1 and CDR2 from the germline V gene are SQVTM and ANQGSEA. The CDR3 coding sequence is TGCAGCGTCCACTATCCGGGACTCCCCTACGAGCAGTACTTC. It yields the protein CSVHYPGLPYEQYF.

The V gene is TRBV11-2, the J gene TRBJ1-3; weak D call: TRBD1 (6 bases). The V gene lost 6 bases and the J gene lost 3 bases, with 18 bases spanning the gap. CDR1 SGHAT and CDR2 FQNNGV come from the germline V gene. The CDR3 is made up of 16 amino acids. The CDR3 DNA reads as TGTGCCAGCAGTCACACAGGGCCCCAGTTTGGAAACACCATATATTTT. It encodes CASSHTGPQFGNTIYF. Combining the CDR3 with reference TRBV11-2 and TRBJ1-3 gives the whole variable domain EAGVAQSPRYKIIEKRQSVAFWCNPISGHATLYWYQQILGQGPKLLIQFQNNGVVDDSQLPKDRFSAERLKGVDSTLKIQPAKLEDSAVYLCASSHTGPQFGNTIYFGEGSWLTVV.

V and J are TRBV4-2 and TRBJ2-7, with 11 bases lining up with TRBD2. This CDR3 is 16 amino acids long. Trimming took 4 bases from V and 4 from J; bases not matched to a gene: 9. Germline V CDR1 and CDR2: LGHNA, YNFKEQ. The CDR3 spells CASSLNAGTSGYEQYF. The CDR3 DNA follows: TGTGCCAGCAGCCTAAATGCCGGGACTAGCGGTTACGAGCAGTACTTC.

This clonotype was counted only a few times. The chain joins TRBV24-1 to TRBJ2-5, with D possibly TRBD2 on 6 matching bases. Trimming shortened V by 2 bases and J by 3 bases, and 9 bases separated the two germline ends. The CDR3 totals 14 residues. Germline V CDR1 and CDR2: KGHDR, SFDVKD. The CDR3, as DNA: TGTGCCACCAGTGATTCCGGGACTGAAGAGACCCAGTACTTC. As protein: CATSDSGTEETQYF.

V gene TRBV12-3 or TRBV12-4 combines with J gene TRBJ2-3; 8 bases line up with TRBD2. This CDR3 contains 16 residues. The V and J ends lost 4 bases and 6 bases, in that order; junction bases with no gene match: 12. CDR3 protein: CASSSQHLRLADTQYF. The CDR3 region has the DNA TGTGCCAGCAGTTCTCAACATCTTAGACTAGCGGATACGCAGTATTTT.

V is TRBV27 and J is TRBJ1-1; D possibly corresponds to TRBD1 (6 bases). Germline lookup yields CDR1 MNHEY and CDR2 SMNVEV (reference sequence). V lost 3 bases, J lost 6 bases, and 17 bases lay in between. The CDR3 contains 15 residues. The CDR3 loop is CASSFVAGAVPEAFF. The CDR3 DNA reads as TGTGCCAGCAGTTTCGTAGCAGGGGCGGTCCCTGAAGCTTTCTTT.

The table lists this clonotype with a count of one. J is TRBJ2-7 and V is TRBV10-3; either TRBD1 or TRBD2 may fit D (5 bases each). Per germline, CDR1 ENHRY and CDR2 SYGVKD. V lost 0 bases to trimming and J lost 0 bases, with 18 bases between them. The CDR3 is 18 amino acids. CDR3 sequence reads: CAISESRAGAGISYEQYF. In nucleotides, the CDR3 is TGTGCCATCAGTGAGTCGCGGGCCGGGGCGGGCATCTCCTACGAGCAGTACTTC.

V and J are TRBV27 and TRBJ1-3, with D unresolved. Germline CDR1 reads MNHEY; CDR2 reads SMNVEV (reference sequence). V was clipped by 0 bases and J by 4 bases, with 10 bases between them. The CDR3 is 15 residues long. In nucleotides, the CDR3 is TGTGCCAGCAGTTTATCCGCCTCGGGGGGAAACACCATATATTTT. It specifies CASSLSASGGNTIYF.

The CDR3 DNA sequence: TGTGCCATCAGTGATATAGTCTCCAATGAAAAACTGTTTTTT. Translating it yields CAISDIVSNEKLFF. The chain joins TRBV10-3 to TRBJ1-4; no definite D call. Germline CDR1 reads ENHRY; CDR2 reads SYGVKD. V gave up 3 bases and J gave up 5 bases, with 10 bases separating them. The CDR3 is 14 amino acids.

The genes are TRBV5-1 and TRBJ1-2; 11 positions agree with TRBD1. From germline, CDR1 is SGHRS and CDR2 YFSETQ. The CDR3 runs to 15 residues. J lost 3 bases, V lost 7 bases, and 8 bases had no gene match. The CDR3 coding sequence is TGCGCCAGCTCACGAGGACAGGGGGCTGACTATGGCTACACCTTC. It encodes CASSRGQGADYGYTF.

The chain employs TRBV6-4 and TRBJ1-2; TRBD1 aligns across 8 bases. CDR1 MRHNA and CDR2 SNTAGT come from the germline V gene. Trimming took 0 bases from V and 4 from J; bases not matched to a gene: 4. This CDR3 comprises 15 residues. The CDR3 here is CASSDSWTGSYGYTF. The CDR3 region has the DNA TGTGCCAGCAGTGACTCATGGACAGGGAGCTATGGCTACACCTTC.

The chain carries TRBV15 and TRBJ2-1; 7 bases match TRBD2. After removal of 6 bases from V and 12 bases from J, the junction contained 11 bases not matched to a gene. CDR3 length: 13 residues. The V gene's germline CDR1 is LNHNV and CDR2 YYDKDF (reference sequence). This CDR3 reads CATRRDYPRGQFF. The CDR3 DNA reads TGTGCCACCAGGCGGGACTATCCCCGGGGGCAGTTCTTC.

This clonotype was observed once. The gene calls are TRBV20-1 and TRBJ2-5; D might be TRBD2 (6 bases). The germline V gene encodes CDR1 DFQATT and CDR2 SNEGSKA (reference sequence). V gave up 0 bases and J gave up 3 bases, with 23 bases separating them. CDR3 length: 18 residues. CDR3 in DNA: TGCAGTGCTAGAGATCCTGCCGCGGGGACTCTTATGGAAGAGACCCAGTACTTC. This encodes CSARDPAAGTLMEETQYF.

The CDR3 region is CASSINRETGEKLFF. The CDR3 DNA follows: TGTGCCAGCAGTATTAACAGGGAGACAGGGGAAAAACTGTTTTTT. The J gene is TRBJ1-4, the V gene TRBV28; 7 nucleotides line up with TRBD1. The CDR3 is 15 amino acids. The V and J ends lost 5 bases and 8 bases, in that order; junction bases with no gene match: 11. Looked up from germline, CDR1 is MDHEN and CDR2 is SYDVKM.

The V gene is TRBV20-1, the J gene TRBJ1-5; 7 bases agree with TRBD1. This CDR3 contains 16 residues. Germline V gene sequence: CDR1 DFQATT, CDR2 SNEGSKA (reference sequence). V dropped 1 base and J dropped 1; count of bases not matched to a gene: 7. In DNA, the CDR3 is TGCAGTGCTAGAGGGACAGGCGCCGGGAGCAATCAGCCCCAGCATTTT. Residues: CSARGTGAGSNQPQHF.

The chain recombines TRBV20-1 with TRBJ2-7; tentatively, D is TRBD2 (6 bases). The CDR3 is made up of 12 amino acids. In germline, CDR1 is DFQATT, CDR2 SNEGSKA (reference sequence). V was clipped by 6 bases and J by 3 bases, with 12 bases between them. In DNA, the CDR3 is TGCAGTGCCGGGAGACTGTTCTACGAGCAGTACTTC. It codes for CSAGRLFYEQYF.

V is TRBV12-3 or TRBV12-4 and J is TRBJ1-5; 9 bases are a match to TRBD1. CDR3 size: 21 residues. V was pared by 4 bases and J by 2 bases, with 21 bases of the junction left unmatched. CDR3 residues: CASSSPDLGTGITVGNQPQHF. For the CDR3, the DNA is TGTGCCAGCAGTTCACCCGATTTGGGGACAGGGATCACGGTGGGCAATCAGCCCCAGCATTTT.